This note documents a single T cell receptor (beta chain) sequence. Its antigen is currently unknown. Each UMI harboured a 6-nucleotide sample barcode and was appended via template switching. TCRdb reprocessed the 5' RACE reads, keeping one entry per CDR3 protein, no DNA. Recorded here are approximately 200,000 distinct CDR3 sequences; the top ten clones represent under 8.5%. This entry is derived from a study of monozygotic twins with inflammatory bowel disease. General observations from the study: No one strong IBD-associated signal or clonotype was supported.

Germline V lookup: CDR1 SGHTA, CDR2 FQGNSA. The CDR3 spans 15 residues. Specimen: blood. This sequence originates from a human donor with ulcerative colitis or Crohn's disease, or a healthy co-twin of an affected twin (not recorded which). The chain joins TRBV7-2 to TRBJ2-1; no DNA is available, so the TRBD2 call from TCRdb remains unchecked. CDR3 residues: CASSSRTSGRGEQFF.